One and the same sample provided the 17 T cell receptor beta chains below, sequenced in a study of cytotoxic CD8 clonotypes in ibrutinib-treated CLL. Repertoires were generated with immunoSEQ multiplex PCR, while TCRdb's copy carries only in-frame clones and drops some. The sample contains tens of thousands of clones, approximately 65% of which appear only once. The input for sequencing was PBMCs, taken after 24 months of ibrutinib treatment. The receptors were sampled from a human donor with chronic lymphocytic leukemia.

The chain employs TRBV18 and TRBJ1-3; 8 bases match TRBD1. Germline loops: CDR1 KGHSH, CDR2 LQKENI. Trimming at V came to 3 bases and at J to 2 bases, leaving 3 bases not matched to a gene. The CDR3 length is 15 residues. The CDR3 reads CASSPTTGAGNTIYF. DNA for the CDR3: TGTGCCAGCTCACCGACGACAGGGGCTGGAAACACCATATATTTT.

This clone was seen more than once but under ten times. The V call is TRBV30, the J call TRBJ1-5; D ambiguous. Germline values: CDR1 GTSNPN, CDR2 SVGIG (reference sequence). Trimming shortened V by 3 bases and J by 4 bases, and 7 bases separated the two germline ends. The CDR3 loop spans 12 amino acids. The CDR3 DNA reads TGTGCCTGGAGAGAGGGTAATCAGCCCCAGCATTTT. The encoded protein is CAWREGNQPQHF.

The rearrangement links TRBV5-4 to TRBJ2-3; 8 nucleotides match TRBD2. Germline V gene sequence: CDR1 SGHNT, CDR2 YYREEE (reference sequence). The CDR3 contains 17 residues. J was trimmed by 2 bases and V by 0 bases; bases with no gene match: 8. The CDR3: CASSLGRAGGTTDTQYF. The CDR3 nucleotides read TGTGCCAGCAGCTTGGGCCGGGCGGGGGGCACCACAGATACGCAGTATTTT.

The CDR3 sequence is CASTFGTGLSYEQYF. CDR3 nucleotides: TGCGCCAGCACCTTTGGTACGGGACTCTCCTACGAGCAGTACTTC. The V gene is TRBV5-1, the J gene TRBJ2-7, with a tentative D call TRBD2 (6 bases). This CDR3 spans 15 amino acids. The germline V and J ends were trimmed by 6 bases and 0 bases, with 16 bases remaining between them. Germline V gives CDR1 SGHRS, CDR2 YFSETQ.

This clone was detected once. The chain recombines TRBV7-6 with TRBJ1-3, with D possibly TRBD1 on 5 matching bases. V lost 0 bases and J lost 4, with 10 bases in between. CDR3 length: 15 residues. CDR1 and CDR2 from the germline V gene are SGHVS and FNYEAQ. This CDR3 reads CASSLATGGGNTIYF. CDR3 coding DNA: TGTGCCAGCAGCTTAGCTACAGGAGGAGGAAACACCATATATTTT.

The CDR3 loop is CASSLTRQTGDYGYTF. The CDR3 bases are TGTGCCAGCAGCTTAACCAGACAGACAGGGGACTATGGCTACACCTTC. This sequence joins TRBV7-8 and TRBJ1-2, with 8 nucleotides matching TRBD1. J lost 3 bases, V lost 2 bases, and 8 bases had no gene match. CDR3 length: 16 residues. CDR1 is SGHVS, CDR2 FQNEAQ, per germline.

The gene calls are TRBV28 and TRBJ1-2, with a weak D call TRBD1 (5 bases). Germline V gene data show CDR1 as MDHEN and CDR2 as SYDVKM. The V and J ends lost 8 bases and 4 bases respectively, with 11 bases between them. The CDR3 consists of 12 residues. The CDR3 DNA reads TGTGCCAGCGCCCCGGGACCCTATGGCTACACCTTC. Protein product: CASAPGPYGYTF.

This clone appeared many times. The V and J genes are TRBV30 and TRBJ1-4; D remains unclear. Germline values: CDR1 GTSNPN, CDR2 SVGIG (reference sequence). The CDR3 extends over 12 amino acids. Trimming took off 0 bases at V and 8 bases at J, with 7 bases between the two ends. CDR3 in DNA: TGTGCCTGGAGTGTACAATACGAAAAACTGTTTTTT. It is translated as CAWSVQYEKLFF.

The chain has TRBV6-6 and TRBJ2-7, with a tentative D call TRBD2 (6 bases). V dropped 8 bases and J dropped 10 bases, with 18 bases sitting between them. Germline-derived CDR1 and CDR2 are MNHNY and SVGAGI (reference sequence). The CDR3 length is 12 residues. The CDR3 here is CASLLEGRHQYF. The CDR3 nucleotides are TGTGCCAGCCTACTGGAGGGAAGGCACCAGTACTTC.

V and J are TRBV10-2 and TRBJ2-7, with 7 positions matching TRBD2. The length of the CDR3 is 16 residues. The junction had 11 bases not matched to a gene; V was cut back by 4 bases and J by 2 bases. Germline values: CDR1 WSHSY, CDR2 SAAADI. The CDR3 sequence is CASSGLWASGPYEQYF. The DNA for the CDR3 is TGCGCCAGCAGTGGCCTGTGGGCTAGCGGACCCTACGAGCAGTACTTC.

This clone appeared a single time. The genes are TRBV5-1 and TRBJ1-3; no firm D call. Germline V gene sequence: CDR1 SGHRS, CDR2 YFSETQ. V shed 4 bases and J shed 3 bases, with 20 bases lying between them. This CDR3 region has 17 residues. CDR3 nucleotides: TGCGCCAGCAGCATCTTGGGAGACGCTCCAAGTGGAAACACCATATATTTT. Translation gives CASSILGDAPSGNTIYF.

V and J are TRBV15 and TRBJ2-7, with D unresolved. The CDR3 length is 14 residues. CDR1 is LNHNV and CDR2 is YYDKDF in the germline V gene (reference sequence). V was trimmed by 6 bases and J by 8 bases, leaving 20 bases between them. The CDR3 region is CATRDDWSERKQYF. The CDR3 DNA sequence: TGTGCCACCAGGGACGACTGGAGTGAGAGAAAGCAGTACTTC.

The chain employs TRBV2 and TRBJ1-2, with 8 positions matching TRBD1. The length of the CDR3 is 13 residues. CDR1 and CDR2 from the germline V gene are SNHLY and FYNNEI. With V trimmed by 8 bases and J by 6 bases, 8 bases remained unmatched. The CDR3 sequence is CASLQGEHHGYTF. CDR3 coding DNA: TGTGCCAGCTTACAGGGGGAGCATCATGGCTACACCTTC.

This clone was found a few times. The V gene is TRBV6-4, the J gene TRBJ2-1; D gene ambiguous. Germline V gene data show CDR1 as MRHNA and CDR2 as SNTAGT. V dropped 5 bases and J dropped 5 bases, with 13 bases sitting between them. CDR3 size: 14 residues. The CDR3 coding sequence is TGTGCCAGCAGTAACCGGATGGGTCACAATGAGCAGTTCTTC. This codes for CASSNRMGHNEQFF.

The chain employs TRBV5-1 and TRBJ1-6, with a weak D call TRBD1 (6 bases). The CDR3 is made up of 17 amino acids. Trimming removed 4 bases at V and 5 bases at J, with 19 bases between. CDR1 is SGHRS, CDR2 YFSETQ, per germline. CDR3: CASSIGQLLKNNSPLHF. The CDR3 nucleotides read TGCGCCAGCAGCATTGGACAGCTCTTAAAGAATAATTCACCCCTCCACTTT.

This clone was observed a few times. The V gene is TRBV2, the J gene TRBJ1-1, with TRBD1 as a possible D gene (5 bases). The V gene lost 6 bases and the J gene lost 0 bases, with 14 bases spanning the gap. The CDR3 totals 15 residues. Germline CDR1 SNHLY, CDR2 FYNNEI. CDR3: CASRRQGALNTEAFF. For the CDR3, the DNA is TGTGCCAGCAGACGTCAGGGAGCTTTGAACACTGAAGCTTTCTTT. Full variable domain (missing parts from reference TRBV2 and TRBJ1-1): EPEVTQTPSHQVTQMGQEVILRCVPISNHLYFYWYRQILGQKVEFLVSFYNNEISEKSEIFDDQFSVERPDGSNFTLKIRSTKLEDSAMYFCASRRQGALNTEAFFGQGTRLTVV.

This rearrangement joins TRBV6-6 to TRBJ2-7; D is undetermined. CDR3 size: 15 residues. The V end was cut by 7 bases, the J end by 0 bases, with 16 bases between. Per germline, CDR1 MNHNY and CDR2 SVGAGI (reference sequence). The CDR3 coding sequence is TGTGCCAGCACCGCTAGGTCGGAGAGCTCCTACGAGCAGTACTTC. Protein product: CASTARSESSYEQYF.